This TCR beta chain is drawn from a study of shared clonotypes between healthy human individuals. Study overall: Each donor had three CD4 naive, three CD4 memory, two CD8 naive and one CD8 memory plate.

TCRdb's table, derived via immunoSEQ multiplex PCR, lists solely in-frame clones and lacks some. This table holds 550,000 to 800,000 clones, roughly 91% found once. All donors qualified as healthy HIV-negative adults and had experienced no recent acute infections or vaccinations. Trimming left V 8 bases short and J 5 bases short, with 12 bases between. CDR1 is GTSNPN and CDR2 is SVGIG in the germline V gene (reference sequence). The CDR3 contains 11 residues. The receptor was isolated from a man aged 18 to 30 in good health. Some clones in this sample may be carry-over from other donors' samples. The V call is TRBV30, the J call TRBJ1-2; D not resolved. Source material: memory CD8+ T cells from PBMCs. Subset reported: CD45RO+ cells pooled with CCR7-negative TemRA cells. The CDR3 here is CARLDGYGYTF. The CDR3 DNA sequence: TGTGCCCGGCTGGACGGTTATGGCTACACCTTC.